A selection of T cell receptor beta chains follows, all from one sample in a study of CXCR3-negative and CXCR3-positive naive CD8 T cells. Reanalyzing the 5' RACE reads, TCRdb keeps one entry per CDR3 protein, without DNA. Its listing shows about 94,000 distinct CDR3 sequences. The material sequenced was naive CXCR3+ CD8+ T cells from blood. Receptors originate from a human donor in good health. Some clones in this sample may be carry-over from other donors' samples. Each CDR3 is given with its conserved first and last residue.

J | V | CDR3
TRBJ2-7 | TRBV28 | CASSLLGGSGIVGEQYF
TRBJ2-7 | TRBV7-9 | CASSLAGDNYEQYF
TRBJ1-1 | TRBV6-2/TRBV6-3 | CASLQHRGWTEAFF
TRBJ2-1 | TRBV6-6 | CASSVSSGRAQFF
TRBJ1-5 | TRBV21-1 | CASSKLPRGRGHQPQHF
TRBJ2-7 | TRBV2 | CASSDGQRGRAYEQYF
TRBJ2-3 | TRBV12-5 | CATAPERGTDTQYF
TRBJ2-7 | TRBV28 | CASSSPRAYEQYF
TRBJ2-7 | TRBV15 | CATSDGQDPFYEQYF
TRBJ2-3 | TRBV12-3/TRBV12-4 | CASSYYPDTQYF
TRBJ2-7 | TRBV28 | CASSRYSLAASSYEQYF
TRBJ2-1 | TRBV11-2 | CASSFGAGFNEQFF
TRBJ2-5 | TRBV5-1 | CASSRWDRQETQYF
TRBJ1-1 | TRBV7-9 | CASSSGQGWSTEAFF
TRBJ2-2 | TRBV29-1 | CSVEGWRGTGELFF
TRBJ2-5 | TRBV25-1 | CASSGFRDPETQYF
TRBJ2-7 | TRBV21-1 | CASSKRGTGKDEQYF
TRBJ2-2 | TRBV25-1 | CASLNSNTGELFF
TRBJ2-3 | TRBV4-1 | CASSQDTDTQYF
TRBJ2-5 | TRBV29-1 | CSVEMGPSAQYF
TRBJ2-7 | TRBV20-1 | CSASRGLAGPYEQYF
TRBJ1-4 | TRBV20-1 | CSALGVGEGEKLFF
TRBJ2-2 | TRBV15 | CATSRTSGELAGELFF
TRBJ2-2 | TRBV28 | CASSLRLNTGELFF
TRBJ1-1 | TRBV2 | CASPGQANTEAFF
TRBJ2-5 | TRBV25-1 | CASSAHSGPDQETQYF
TRBJ1-2 | TRBV20-1 | CSARENLYGYTF
TRBJ2-1 | TRBV24-1 | CATGTEYNEQFF
TRBJ2-7 | TRBV20-1 | CSACGDRVDEQYF
TRBJ2-5 | TRBV12-3/TRBV12-4 | CASSLSGQETQYF
TRBJ2-7 | TRBV20-1 | CSAGDREPAYEQYF
TRBJ2-1 | TRBV7-9 | CASSSPSSYNEQFF
TRBJ2-3 | TRBV7-2 | CASSLYKNTDTQYF
TRBJ1-2 | TRBV29-1 | CSVVLGPYGYTF
TRBJ2-7 | TRBV5-1 | CASSDGTGVTDEQYF
TRBJ1-6 | TRBV9 | CASSVETANSPLHF
TRBJ2-7 | TRBV6-5 | CASSIRDGLSYEQYF
TRBJ2-7 | TRBV28 | CASTSLADPYEQYF
TRBJ2-1 | TRBV7-3 | CASSMTGTGYNEQFF
TRBJ2-2 | TRBV28 | CASSRQNTGELFF
TRBJ2-7 | TRBV5-1 | CASSAESYEQYF
TRBJ2-3 | TRBV11-2 | CASSLTAKDTQYF
TRBJ2-2 | TRBV29-1 | CSVGARNTGELFF
TRBJ1-2 | TRBV7-9 | CASRTTGGDGYTF
TRBJ2-1 | TRBV5-1 | CASSLEGAGSSYNEQFF
TRBJ2-7 | TRBV13 | CASSSVSGAYEQYF
TRBJ2-7 | TRBV4-3 | CASSLEGFNEQYF
TRBJ2-3 | TRBV6-2/TRBV6-3 | CASSYELILAGRPLTDTQYF
TRBJ2-1 | TRBV6-6 | CASSYTGREQFF
TRBJ2-7 | TRBV10-2 | CASSEDGYEQYF
TRBJ2-5 | TRBV7-9 | CASITKNGRLHF
TRBJ2-5 | TRBV9 | CASSSGLAGEWGETQYF
TRBJ2-2 | TRBV7-9 | CASSTNSGGANTGELFF
TRBJ2-1 | TRBV28 | CASSPGTPYNEQFF